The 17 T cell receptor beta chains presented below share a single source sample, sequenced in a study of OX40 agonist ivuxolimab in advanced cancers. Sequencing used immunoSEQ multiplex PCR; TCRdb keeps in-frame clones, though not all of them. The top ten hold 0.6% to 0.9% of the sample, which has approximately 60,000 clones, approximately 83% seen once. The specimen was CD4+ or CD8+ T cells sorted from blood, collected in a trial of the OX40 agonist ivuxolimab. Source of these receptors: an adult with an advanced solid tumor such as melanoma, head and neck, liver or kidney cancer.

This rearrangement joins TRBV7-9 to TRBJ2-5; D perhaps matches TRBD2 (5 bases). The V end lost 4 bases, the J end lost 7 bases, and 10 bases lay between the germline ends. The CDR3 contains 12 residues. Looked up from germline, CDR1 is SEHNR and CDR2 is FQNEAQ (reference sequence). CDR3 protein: CASSSSAGTQYF. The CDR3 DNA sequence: TGTGCCAGCAGCTCCTCGGCGGGGACCCAGTACTTC.

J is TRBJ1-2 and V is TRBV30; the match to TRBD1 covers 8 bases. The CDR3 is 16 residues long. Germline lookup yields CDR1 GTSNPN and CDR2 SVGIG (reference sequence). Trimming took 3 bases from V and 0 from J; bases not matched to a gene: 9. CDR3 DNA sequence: TGTGCCTGGAGCAAGGGACAGGTAGTAGCTAACTATGGCTACACCTTC. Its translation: CAWSKGQVVANYGYTF.

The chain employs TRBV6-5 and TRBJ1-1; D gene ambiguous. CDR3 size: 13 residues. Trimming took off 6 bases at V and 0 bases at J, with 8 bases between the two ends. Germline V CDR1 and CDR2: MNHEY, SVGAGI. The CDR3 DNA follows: TGTGCCAGCAGAGAGCAGATGAACACTGAAGCTTTCTTT. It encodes CASREQMNTEAFF.

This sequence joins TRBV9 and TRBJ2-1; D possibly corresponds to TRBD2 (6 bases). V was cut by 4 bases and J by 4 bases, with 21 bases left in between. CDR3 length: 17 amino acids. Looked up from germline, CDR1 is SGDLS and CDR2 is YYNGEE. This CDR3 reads CASSPYDEGGSYNEQFF. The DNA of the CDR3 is TGTGCCAGCAGCCCATATGACGAAGGAGGGTCTTACAATGAGCAGTTCTTC.

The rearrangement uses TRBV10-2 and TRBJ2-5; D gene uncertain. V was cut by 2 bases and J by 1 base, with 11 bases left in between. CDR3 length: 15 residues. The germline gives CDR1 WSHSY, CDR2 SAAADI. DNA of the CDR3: TGCGCCAGCAGTGAGACAGCCACAGCCCAAGAGACCCAGTACTTC. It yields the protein CASSETATAQETQYF.

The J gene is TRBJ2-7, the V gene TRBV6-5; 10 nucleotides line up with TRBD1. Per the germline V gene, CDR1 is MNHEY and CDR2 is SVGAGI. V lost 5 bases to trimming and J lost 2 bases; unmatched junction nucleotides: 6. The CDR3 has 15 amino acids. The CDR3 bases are TGTGCCAGCAGTAACCGGGACAGGGGTACCTACGAGCAGTACTTC. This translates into CASSNRDRGTYEQYF.

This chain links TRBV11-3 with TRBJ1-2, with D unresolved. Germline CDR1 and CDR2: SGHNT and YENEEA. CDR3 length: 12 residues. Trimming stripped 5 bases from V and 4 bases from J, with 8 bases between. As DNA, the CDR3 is TGTGCCAGCAGCCTGGTAATCTATGGCTACACCTTC. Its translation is CASSLVIYGYTF. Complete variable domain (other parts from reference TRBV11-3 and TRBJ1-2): EAGVVQSPRYKIIEKKQPVAFWCNPISGHNTLYWYLQNLGQGPELLIRYENEEAVDDSQLPKDRFSAERLKGVDSTLKIQPAELGDSAVYLCASSLVIYGYTFGSGTRLTVV.

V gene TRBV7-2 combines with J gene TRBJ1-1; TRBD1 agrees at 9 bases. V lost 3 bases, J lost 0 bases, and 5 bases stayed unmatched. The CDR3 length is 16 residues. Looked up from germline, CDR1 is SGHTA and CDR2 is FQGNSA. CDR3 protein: CASSFSGTGLNTEAFF. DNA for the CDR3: TGTGCCAGCAGCTTCTCCGGGACAGGGCTGAACACTGAAGCTTTCTTT. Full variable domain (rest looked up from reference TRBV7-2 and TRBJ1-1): GAGVSQSPSNKVTEKGKDVELRCDPISGHTALYWYRQSLGQGLEFLIYFQGNSAPDKSGLPSDRFSAERTGGSVSTLTIQRTQQEDSAVYLCASSFSGTGLNTEAFFGQGTRLTVV.

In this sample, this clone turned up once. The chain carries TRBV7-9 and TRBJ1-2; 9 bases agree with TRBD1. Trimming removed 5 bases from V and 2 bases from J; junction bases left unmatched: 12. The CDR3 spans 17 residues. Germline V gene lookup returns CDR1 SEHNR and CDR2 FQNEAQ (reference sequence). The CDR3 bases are TGTGCCAGCAGCGTTCAACAGGGGGCATACTCCAACTATGGCTACACCTTC. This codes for CASSVQQGAYSNYGYTF. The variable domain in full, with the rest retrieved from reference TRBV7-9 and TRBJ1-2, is DTGVSQNPRHKITKRGQNVTFRCDPISEHNRLYWYRQTLGQGPEFLTYFQNEAQLEKSRLLSDRFSAERPKGSFSTLEIQRTEQGDSAMYLCASSVQQGAYSNYGYTFGSGTRLTVV.

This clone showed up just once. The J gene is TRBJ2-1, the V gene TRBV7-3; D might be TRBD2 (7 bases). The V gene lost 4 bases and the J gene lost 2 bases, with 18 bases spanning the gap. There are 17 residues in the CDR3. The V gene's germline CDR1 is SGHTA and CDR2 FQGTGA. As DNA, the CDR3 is TGTGCCAGCAGCTCTTGGGGGGGCCCCGTCGCCTACAATGAGCAGTTCTTC. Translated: CASSSWGGPVAYNEQFF.

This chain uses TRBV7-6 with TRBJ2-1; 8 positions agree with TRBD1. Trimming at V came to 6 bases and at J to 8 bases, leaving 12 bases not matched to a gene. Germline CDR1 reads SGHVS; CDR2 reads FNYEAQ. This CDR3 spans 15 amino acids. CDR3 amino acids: CASRRTGFGFDEQFF. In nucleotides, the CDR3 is TGTGCCAGCAGGCGGACAGGGTTTGGGTTCGATGAGCAGTTCTTC.

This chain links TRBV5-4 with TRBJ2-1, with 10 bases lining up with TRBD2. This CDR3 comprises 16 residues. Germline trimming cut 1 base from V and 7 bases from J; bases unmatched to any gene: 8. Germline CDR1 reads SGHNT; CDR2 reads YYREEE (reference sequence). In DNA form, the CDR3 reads TGTGCCAGCAGCTTGCGGCTAGCGGGAGTTGGTAATGAGCAGTTCTTC. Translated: CASSLRLAGVGNEQFF.

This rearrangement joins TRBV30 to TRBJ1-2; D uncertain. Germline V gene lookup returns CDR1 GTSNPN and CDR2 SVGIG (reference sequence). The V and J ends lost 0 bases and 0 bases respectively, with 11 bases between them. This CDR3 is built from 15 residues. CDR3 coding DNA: TGTGCCTGGAGTGTACTCCCAGAGTCTAACTATGGCTACACCTTC. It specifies CAWSVLPESNYGYTF.

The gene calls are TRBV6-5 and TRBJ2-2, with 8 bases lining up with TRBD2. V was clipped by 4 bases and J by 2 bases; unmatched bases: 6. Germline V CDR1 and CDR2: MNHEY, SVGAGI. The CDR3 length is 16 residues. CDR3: CASSLLAVGNTGELFF. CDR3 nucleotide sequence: TGTGCCAGCAGTTTACTAGCGGTCGGCAACACCGGGGAGCTGTTTTTT.

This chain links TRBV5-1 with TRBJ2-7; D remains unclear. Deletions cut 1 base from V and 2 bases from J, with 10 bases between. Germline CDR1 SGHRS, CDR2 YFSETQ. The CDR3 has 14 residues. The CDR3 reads CASSLSVATYEQYF. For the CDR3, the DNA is TGCGCCAGCAGCTTGTCGGTGGCGACCTACGAGCAGTACTTC.

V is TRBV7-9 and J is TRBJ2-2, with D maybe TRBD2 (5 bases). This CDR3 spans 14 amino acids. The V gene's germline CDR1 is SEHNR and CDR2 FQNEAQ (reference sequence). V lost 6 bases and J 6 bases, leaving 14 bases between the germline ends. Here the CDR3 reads CASSNPGFSGELFF. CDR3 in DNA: TGTGCCAGCAGTAATCCGGGATTTTCCGGGGAGCTGTTTTTT.

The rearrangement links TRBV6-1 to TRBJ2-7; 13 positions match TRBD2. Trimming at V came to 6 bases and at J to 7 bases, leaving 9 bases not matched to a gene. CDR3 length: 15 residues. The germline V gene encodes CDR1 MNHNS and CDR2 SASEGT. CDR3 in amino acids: CASRGSSGLAGEQYF. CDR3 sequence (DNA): TGTGCCAGCAGAGGGTCCTCGGGACTAGCGGGGGAGCAGTACTTC.